The 16 T cell receptor beta chains listed next were all sequenced from one sample in a study of T cells in Graves' hyperthyroidism and ophthalmopathy. Amplification yielded TCR beta CDR3 regions, with RNA transcripts as the source. The HTBI primer set served for first-round RT-PCR of the TCR CDR3. TCRdb reprocessed the multiplex PCR reads via MiXCR and lists one record per CDR3 protein. Of roughly 200,000 distinct CDR3 sequences in the sample, 15% to 20% were seen once. The sequenced material came from blood. These receptors all come from a middle-aged man with Graves' hyperthyroidism.

CDR3 nucleotides: TGCGCCAGCAGCTTGGCTAGCGGGGGGAACACCGGGGAGCTGTTTTTT. The encoded protein is CASSLASGGNTGELFF. V gene TRBV5-1 combines with J gene TRBJ2-2; TRBD2 aligns across 10 bases. The V and J ends lost 0 bases and 1 base, in that order; junction bases with no gene match: 0. CDR1 and CDR2 from the germline V gene are SGHRS and YFSETQ. The CDR3 runs 16 residues.

This clonotype was counted at least ten times. V and J are TRBV2 and TRBJ1-1; D uncertain. Trimming cost V 11 bases and J 4 bases, with 17 bases left between them. The CDR3 spans 13 residues. Germline CDR1 is SNHLY and CDR2 is FYNNEI. The CDR3: CAGSLTDGTEAFF. CDR3 nucleotide sequence: TGTGCCGGTTCCCTGACGGACGGCACTGAAGCTTTCTTT.

This clonotype occurred many times. The chain has TRBV2 and TRBJ2-7; the D gene is possibly TRBD1 (6 bases). CDR3 length: 16 residues. Germline-derived CDR1 and CDR2 are SNHLY and FYNNEI. Trimming left V 6 bases short and J 2 bases short, with 20 bases between. The chain's CDR3 is CASRPRTAELPYEQYF. The CDR3 DNA sequence: TGTGCCAGCAGACCCAGGACAGCCGAATTACCCTACGAGCAGTACTTC.

The sample holds a few counts of this clonotype. The V and J genes are TRBV19 and TRBJ1-5; no firm D call. The CDR3 runs to 16 residues. Trimming left V 2 bases short and J 1 base short, with 12 bases between. CDR1 and CDR2 from the germline V gene are LNHDA and SQIVND (reference sequence). The CDR3 DNA is TGTGCCAGTAGTATACGGGCGGATGCCAGCAATCAGCCCCAGCATTTT. Encoded protein: CASSIRADASNQPQHF.

This clonotype has at least ten counts. This chain joins TRBV20-1 and TRBJ2-2; D may be TRBD1 or TRBD2 (6 bases each). This CDR3 comprises 16 residues. Trimming left V 0 bases short and J 3 bases short, with 14 bases between. CDR1 and CDR2 from the germline V gene are DFQATT and SNEGSKA (reference sequence). Here the CDR3 reads CSARDRGRQHTGELFF. In DNA form, the CDR3 reads TGCAGTGCTAGAGATAGGGGGAGGCAGCACACCGGGGAGCTGTTTTTT.

The chain links TRBV20-1 to TRBJ1-5, with 9 bases matching TRBD1. CDR1 and CDR2 from the germline V gene are DFQATT and SNEGSKA (reference sequence). The CDR3 has 16 amino acids. V trimming: 1 base; J trimming: 2 bases; junction bases outside the gene matches: 6. The DNA for the CDR3 is TGCAGTGCTAGAGGAACAGGGGGCGATGGCAATCAGCCCCAGCATTTT. Residues: CSARGTGGDGNQPQHF.

This clonotype has at least ten counts. The rearrangement uses TRBV6-2 or TRBV6-3 and TRBJ2-7; unclear D gene. Trimming left V 5 bases short and J 2 bases short, with 7 bases between. This CDR3 spans 12 amino acids. Germline CDR1 reads MNHEY; CDR2 reads SVGEGT. The CDR3 sequence: CASSRVPYEQYF. The CDR3 DNA reads TGTGCCAGCAGTCGAGTACCCTACGAGCAGTACTTC.

In this sample, this clonotype turned up a few times. The CDR3 region is CASSSIRGTVGEQYF. CDR3 DNA sequence: TGTGCCAGCAGCTCCATTAGGGGGACAGTGGGCGAGCAGTACTTC. V usage is TRBV11-2 and J usage is TRBJ2-7; 7 positions match TRBD1. The CDR3 sequence is 15 residues long. With V trimmed by 4 bases and J by 6 bases, 12 bases remained unmatched. Per germline, CDR1 SGHAT and CDR2 FQNNGV.

For this clonotype: This may be a read error, as it is one base from a much larger clone. V and J are TRBV20-1 and TRBJ1-2, with D hard to call. The CDR3 spans 13 residues. V lost 1 base, J lost 2 bases, and 8 bases lay in between. The V gene's germline CDR1 is DFQATT and CDR2 SNEGSKA (reference sequence). CDR3 loop: CSARGATNYGYTF. The CDR3 DNA reads as TGCAGTGCTAGAGGGGCGACAAACTATGGCTACACCTTC.

In its sample, this clonotype was seen many times. This chain connects TRBV7-2 to TRBJ2-7, with 10 bases lining up with TRBD2. Trimming cost V 4 bases and J 3 bases; bases outside gene matches: 15. Germline-derived CDR1 and CDR2 are SGHTA and FQGNSA. The CDR3 sequence is 18 residues long. The CDR3 DNA follows: TGTGCCAGCAGCTCGGACAACCTTAGCGGGGGGTTCGACTACGAGCAGTACTTC. It is translated as CASSSDNLSGGFDYEQYF.

This clonotype was seen ten or more times. The CDR3 region is CASSEPSGTDTQYF. The CDR3 DNA follows: TGTGCCAGCAGTGAGCCTAGCGGCACAGATACGCAGTATTTT. J is TRBJ2-3 and V is TRBV2; possible D gene TRBD2, 6 bases. Germline values: CDR1 SNHLY, CDR2 FYNNEI. The CDR3 loop spans 14 amino acids. Trimming took 3 bases from V and 1 from J, leaving 8 bases between them.

A single count supports this clonotype. This chain connects TRBV6-5 to TRBJ1-4; D might be TRBD1 (6 bases). Between the trimmed V and J ends, which lost 4 bases and 11 bases, there was a span of 11 bases. Germline V gene sequence: CDR1 MNHEY, CDR2 SVGAGI. The length of the CDR3 is 12 residues. The CDR3 DNA reads TGTGCCAGCAGTTCCTACAGGGTGAAACTGTTTTTT. This encodes CASSSYRVKLFF.

In this sample, this clonotype turned up many times. The chain combines TRBV19 with TRBJ1-3; 8 nucleotides line up with TRBD1. Germline V gene data show CDR1 as LNHDA and CDR2 as SQIVND (reference sequence). V trimming: 4 bases; J trimming: 2 bases; junction bases outside the gene matches: 10. CDR3 size: 17 residues. CDR3 nucleotides: TGTGCCAGTAGTACCAACCAGGGGGCTGCGGCTGGAAACACCATATATTTT. Its translation: CASSTNQGAAAGNTIYF.

This clonotype was counted ten times or more. V is TRBV28 and J is TRBJ2-3; either TRBD1 or TRBD2 may fit D (6 bases each). This CDR3 has 14 amino acids. Germline CDR1 MDHEN, CDR2 SYDVKM. V lost 2 bases and J lost 2, with 8 bases in between. CDR3 bases: TGTGCCAGCAGTTTAGGGGGGCCCACAGATACGCAGTATTTT. It yields the protein CASSLGGPTDTQYF.

This clonotype was observed at least ten times. The rearrangement links TRBV12-3 or TRBV12-4 to TRBJ2-1; D assignment may be TRBD1 or TRBD2 (6 bases each). Trimming removed 10 bases from V and 7 bases from J, with 17 bases in between. The CDR3 has 13 amino acids. Here the CDR3 DNA reads TGTGCCACCTCTTGGGGGGCCGGGAATGAGCAGTTCTTC. It is translated as CATSWGAGNEQFF.

This clonotype came up many times. The chain joins TRBV5-1 to TRBJ2-2; D uncertain. The CDR3 covers 14 residues. Trimming shortened V by 0 bases and J by 4 bases, and 7 bases separated the two germline ends. CDR1 is SGHRS, CDR2 YFSETQ, per germline. The CDR3 protein is CASSLGRTTGELFF. The CDR3 coding sequence is TGCGCCAGCAGCTTGGGCAGGACCACCGGGGAGCTGTTTTTT.